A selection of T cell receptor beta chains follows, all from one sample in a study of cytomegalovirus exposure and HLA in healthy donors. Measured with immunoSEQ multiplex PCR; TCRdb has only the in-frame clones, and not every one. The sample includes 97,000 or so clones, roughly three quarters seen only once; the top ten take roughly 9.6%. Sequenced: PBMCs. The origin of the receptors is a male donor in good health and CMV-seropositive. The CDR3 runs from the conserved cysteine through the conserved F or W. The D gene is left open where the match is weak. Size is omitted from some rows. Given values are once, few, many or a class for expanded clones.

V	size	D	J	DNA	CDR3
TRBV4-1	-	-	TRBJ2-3	TGCGCCAGCAGCCAAGACGGCACCTTAGACTTTAGCACAGGTACGCAGTATTTT	CASSQDGTLDFSTGTQYF
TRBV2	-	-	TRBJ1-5	TGTGCCAGCAGTGAACGGGGTGGCAATCAGCCCCAGCATTTT	CASSERGGNQPQHF
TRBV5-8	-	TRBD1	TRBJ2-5	TGTGCCGCCCGGGACAGGGGGATCGAGACCCAGTACTTC	CAARDRGIETQYF
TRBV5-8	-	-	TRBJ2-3	TGTGCCAGCAGCTTCCGCGGGACCCGCACAGATACGCAGTATTTT	CASSFRGTRTDTQYF
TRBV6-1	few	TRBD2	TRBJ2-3	TGTGCCAGCAGGATAGCGGGGAGCACAGATACGCAGTATTTT	CASRIAGSTDTQYF
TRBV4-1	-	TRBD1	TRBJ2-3	TGCGCCAGCGTCCAGGGGGCGAAAAGCACAGATACGCAGTATTTT	CASVQGAKSTDTQYF
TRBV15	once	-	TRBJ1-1	TGTGCCACCAGCAGAGGACCGGGGATGAACACTGAAGCTTTCTTT	CATSRGPGMNTEAFF
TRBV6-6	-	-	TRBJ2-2	TGTGCCAGCAGTCCACAGACCGGGGAGCTGTTTTTT	CASSPQTGELFF
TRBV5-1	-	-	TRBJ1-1	TGCGCCAGCAGCTTAGGGGGGGCCGAAACTGAAGCTTTCTTT	CASSLGGAETEAFF
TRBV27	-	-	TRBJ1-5	TGTGCCAGCCGGTCACTTAACGACAATCAGCCCCAGCATTTT	CASRSLNDNQPQHF
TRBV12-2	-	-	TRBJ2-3	TGTGCAAGTCGCTTGGCCCGACTAGCGGGATTAAAAAGGGTGGCAGATACGCAGTATTTT	CASRLARLAGLKRVADTQYF
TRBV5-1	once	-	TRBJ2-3	TGCGCCAGCAGCTCCCCGAATTATAGGCTGGGCCGGCCCGGAGATACGCAGTATTTT	CASSSPNYRLGRPGDTQYF
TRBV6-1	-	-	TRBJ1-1	TGTGCCAGCAGTTTTCAGGGGAACACTGAAGCTTTCTTT	CASSFQGNTEAFF
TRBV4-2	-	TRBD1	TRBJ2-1	TGTGCCAGCAGCCAAGGTGGACAGGGGGCGTTTGAGCAGTTCTTC	CASSQGGQGAFEQFF
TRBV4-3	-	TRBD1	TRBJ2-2	TGCGCCAGCAGCCAACTACAGGGGGTAGTCGGGGAGCTGTTTTTT	CASSQLQGVVGELFF
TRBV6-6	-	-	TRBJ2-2	TGTGCCAGCAGCATATTACAGGGAACGGGCACCGGGGAGCTGTTTTTT	CASSILQGTGTGELFF
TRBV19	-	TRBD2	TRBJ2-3	TGTGCCAGTACATTAGCGGGGAGCACAGATACGCAGTATTTT	CASTLAGSTDTQYF
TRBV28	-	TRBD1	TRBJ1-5	TGTGCCAGCAAGGTATGGGACAGGGGCTCCTTTGACAATCAGCCCCAGCATTTT	CASKVWDRGSFDNQPQHF
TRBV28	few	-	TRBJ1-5	TGTGCCAGCAGTGTGGGGGGGATCGGCAATCAGCCCCAGCATTTT	CASSVGGIGNQPQHF
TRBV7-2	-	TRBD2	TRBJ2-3	TGTGCCAGCAGCCCAGAAGGGCGCGGGAGGGTTTTAGATACGCAGTATTTT	CASSPEGRGRVLDTQYF
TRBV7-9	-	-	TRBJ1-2	TGTGCCAGCAGCCCTCGGGTAGCCTCGGACTATGGCTACACCTTC	CASSPRVASDYGYTF
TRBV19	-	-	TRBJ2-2	TGTGCCAGTAGTCCCCGACAGAACACCGGGGAGCTGTTTTTT	CASSPRQNTGELFF
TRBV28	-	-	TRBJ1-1	TGTGCCAGCAGCTCCGGACACTTTGAAGCTTTCTTT	CASSSGHFEAFF
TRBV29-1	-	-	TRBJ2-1	TGCAGCGCGTCCCGAACGGATGAGCAGTTCTTC	CSASRTDEQFF
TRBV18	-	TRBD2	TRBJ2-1	TGTGCCAGCTCACAGCTGGCGGGAGGTCCCAGCTCCTACAATGAGCAGTTCTTC	CASSQLAGGPSSYNEQFF
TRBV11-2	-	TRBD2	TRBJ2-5	TGTGCCAGCAGCTTAGACGGGGGGGGCTGGCGTGAGACCCAGTACTTC	CASSLDGGGWRETQYF
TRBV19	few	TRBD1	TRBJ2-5	TGTGCCAGTAGTACCGACAGGGACCAAGAGACCCAGTACTTC	CASSTDRDQETQYF
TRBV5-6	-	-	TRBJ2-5	TGTGCCAGCAGCTTGGGTCGGGAACAGACCCAGTACTTC	CASSLGREQTQYF
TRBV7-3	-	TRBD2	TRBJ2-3	TGTGCCAGCAGCAGAACCGGGACTAGTGTGGGGGATACGCAGTATTTT	CASSRTGTSVGDTQYF
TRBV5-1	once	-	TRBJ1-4	TGCGCCAGCAGCTTCGGGCAGGACTTTGAAAAACTGTTTTTT	CASSFGQDFEKLFF
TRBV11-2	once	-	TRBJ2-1	TGTGCCAGCAGCCTCCGAAGGGAGCGGAATGAGCAGTTCTTC	CASSLRRERNEQFF
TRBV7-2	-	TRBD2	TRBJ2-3	TGTGCCAGCAGCCCTTGGATAGCGGGTGCTGATACGCAGTATTTT	CASSPWIAGADTQYF
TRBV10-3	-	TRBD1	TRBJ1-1	TGTGCCATCAGCCCAACGACAGGGGAGGGCACTGAAGCTTTCTTT	CAISPTTGEGTEAFF
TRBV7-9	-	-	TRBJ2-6	TGTGCCAGCAGCTTTAGCTCTGGGGCCAACGTCCTGACTTTC	CASSFSSGANVLTF
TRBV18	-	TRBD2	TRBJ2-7	TGTGCCAGCTCACCACCGGCGGGAGCGGCCTACGAGCAGTACTTC	CASSPPAGAAYEQYF
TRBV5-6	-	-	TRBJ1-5	TGTGCCAGCAGCTTCTCGGTCGAGGGCAATCAGCCCCAGCATTTT	CASSFSVEGNQPQHF
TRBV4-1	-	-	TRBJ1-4	TGCGCCAGCAGCCCGCGCCACTCTAACAGGGAGGGGGGTGAAAAACTGTTTTTT	CASSPRHSNREGGEKLFF
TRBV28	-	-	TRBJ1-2	TGTGCCAGCAGTTTGGACGACAGCTATGGCTACACCTTC	CASSLDDSYGYTF
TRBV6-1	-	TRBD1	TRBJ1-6	TGTGCCAGCACATCAGGGGGCTTAAATAATTCACCCCTCCACTTT	CASTSGGLNNSPLHF
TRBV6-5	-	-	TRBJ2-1	TGTGCCAGCAGTTCTACCCCCGTCGACAGCTACAATGAGCAGTTCTTC	CASSSTPVDSYNEQFF